The next 20 T cell receptor beta chains were all read from a single sample in a study of cytomegalovirus exposure and HLA in healthy donors. Primers: 60 Vbeta forward and 13 Jbeta reverse. TCRdb's copy holds only in-frame clones and misses some; the assay was immunoSEQ multiplex PCR. The listing records some 150,000 clones. Sequencing was done on a sample of PBMCs. The receptors derive from a woman under 30 in good health and CMV-seropositive.

This rearrangement joins TRBV28 to TRBJ1-5, with D hard to call. This CDR3 is 12 amino acids long. Germline CDR1 and CDR2: MDHEN and SYDVKM. The V end was cut by 4 bases, the J end by 4 bases, with 5 bases between. CDR3 region: CASSSVNQPQHF. The CDR3 DNA follows: TGTGCCAGCAGTTCGGTTAATCAGCCCCAGCATTTT. Together with reference TRBV28 and TRBJ1-5, the CDR3 gives the full variable domain: DVKVTQSSRYLVKRTGEKVFLECVQDMDHENMFWYRQDPGLGLRLIYFSYDVKMKEKGDIPEGYSVSREKKERFSLILESASTNQTSMYLCASSSVNQPQHFGDGTRLSIL.

J is TRBJ1-1 and V is TRBV19, with D possibly being TRBD1 (6 bases). Trimming removed 0 bases at V and 7 bases at J, with 15 bases between. CDR1 and CDR2 from the germline V gene are LNHDA and SQIVND (reference sequence). CDR3 size: 15 residues. CDR3 sequence (DNA): TGTGCCAGTAGTATAGATCCCGACAGGAGAGGTGAAGCTTTCTTT. Its translation: CASSIDPDRRGEAFF.

V gene TRBV18 combines with J gene TRBJ2-7; no clear D gene. V shed 3 bases and J shed 1 base, with 7 bases lying between them. Germline CDR1 is KGHSH and CDR2 is LQKENI. The CDR3 sequence is 13 residues long. The CDR3 reads CASSPSKSYEQYF. The CDR3 DNA is TGTGCCAGCTCACCCTCTAAGTCCTACGAGCAGTACTTC. Full variable domain (missing parts from reference TRBV18 and TRBJ2-7): NAGVMQNPRHLVRRRGQEARLRCSPMKGHSHVYWYRQLPEEGLKFMVYLQKENIIDESGMPKERFSAEFPKEGPSILRIQQVVRGDSAAYFCASSPSKSYEQYFGPGTRLTVT.

The gene calls are TRBV29-1 and TRBJ1-2; D ambiguous. Germline CDR1 is SQVTM and CDR2 is ANQGSEA. This CDR3 is built from 13 residues. Deletions cut 3 bases from V and 2 bases from J, with 10 bases between. The CDR3 loop reads CSVDNRINYGYTF. The CDR3 coding sequence is TGCAGCGTTGATAATAGAATCAACTATGGCTACACCTTC.

Worth noting for this clone: Other DNA variants within this sample encode the same CDR3. CDR3 coding DNA: TGTGCCAGCAGTTACGACAGTGGGACCGGGGAGCTGTTTTTT. It is translated as CASSYDSGTGELFF. This rearrangement joins TRBV6-5 to TRBJ2-2, with D tentatively TRBD1 (5 bases). The germline V and J ends were trimmed by 2 bases and 5 bases, with 9 bases remaining between them. CDR1 and CDR2 (germline): MNHEY, SVGAGI. The CDR3 consists of 14 residues.

Points on this clone: A junction boundary mismatches the germline segment, possibly from a read error. CDR3 loop: CASSEVGGKTVF. The CDR3 DNA reads TGCGCCAGCAGTGAGGTAGGGGGAAAAACTGTTTTT. The chain carries TRBV10-1 and TRBJ1-4; a weak D match, TRBD1 (6 bases). The CDR3 extends over 12 amino acids. The germline gives CDR1 WNHNN, CDR2 SYGVQD (reference sequence).

This chain connects TRBV30 to TRBJ2-3; TRBD2 agrees at 7 bases. This CDR3 spans 15 amino acids. Germline trimming cut 5 bases from V and 3 bases from J; bases unmatched to any gene: 11. CDR1 is GTSNPN and CDR2 is SVGIG in the germline V gene (reference sequence). The CDR3 loop reads CAWSRLWEGTDTQYF. The CDR3 DNA follows: TGTGCCTGGTCCCGTTTGTGGGAGGGGACAGATACGCAGTATTTT.

The chain couples TRBV12-5 to TRBJ2-3, with D maybe TRBD2 (6 bases). The CDR3 runs 16 residues. CDR1 and CDR2 from the germline V gene are LGHNT and FRNRAP. The V and J ends lost 0 bases and 2 bases respectively, with 12 bases between them. The CDR3 is CASGLVPRGNTDTQYF. The CDR3 DNA sequence: TGTGCTAGTGGTTTGGTGCCCCGGGGGAACACAGATACGCAGTATTTT.

The rearrangement uses TRBV4-2 and TRBJ2-7, with 10 bases identical to TRBD1. J gave up 4 bases and V 1 base, and 10 bases lay outside the gene matches. The length of the CDR3 is 17 residues. The germline V gene has CDR1 LGHNA and CDR2 YNFKEQ. The CDR3 protein is CASSQVGSDRGSYEQYF. The CDR3, as DNA: TGTGCCAGCAGCCAAGTAGGATCGGACAGGGGGTCGTACGAGCAGTACTTC.

The chain is built from TRBV9 and TRBJ2-2; D possibly corresponds to TRBD2 (7 bases). Germline V gene sequence: CDR1 SGDLS, CDR2 YYNGEE. CDR3 length equals 13 residues. V was clipped by 4 bases and J by 8 bases, with 12 bases between them. In DNA, the CDR3 is TGTGCCAGCAGCCCCCGGGGGGCGGGGGAGCTGTTTTTT. Translation gives CASSPRGAGELFF.

On this clone: Other DNA sequences in this specimen translate into the identical CDR3. The V gene is TRBV2, the J gene TRBJ2-5; D is perhaps TRBD2 (5 bases). CDR3 length equals 12 residues. Deletions cut 6 bases from V and 1 base from J, with 6 bases between. CDR1 and CDR2 (germline): SNHLY, FYNNEI. The CDR3 sequence is CASRGLQETQYF. As DNA, the CDR3 is TGTGCCAGCAGAGGACTCCAAGAGACCCAGTACTTC. The full variable domain, with the rest looked up from reference TRBV2 and TRBJ2-5, is EPEVTQTPSHQVTQMGQEVILRCVPISNHLYFYWYRQILGQKVEFLVSFYNNEISEKSEIFDDQFSVERPDGSNFTLKIRSTKLEDSAMYFCASRGLQETQYFGPGTRLLVL.

V is TRBV7-2 and J is TRBJ1-3; D not certain. V was clipped by 7 bases and J by 0 bases, with 10 bases between them. Per germline, CDR1 SGHTA and CDR2 FQGNSA. CDR3 length: 14 residues. The CDR3 region has the DNA TGTGCCAGCACTCCCACAGACTCTGGAAACACCATATATTTT. As protein: CASTPTDSGNTIYF.

The V call is TRBV7-9, the J call TRBJ1-5; the D gene is possibly TRBD1 (6 bases). The CDR3 runs to 16 residues. Germline lookup yields CDR1 SEHNR and CDR2 FQNEAQ (reference sequence). Trimming shortened V by 1 base and J by 6 bases, and 16 bases separated the two germline ends. The DNA of the CDR3 is TGTGCCAGCAGCTTAGATCTTGGGACACCAGGTCAGCCCCAGCATTTT. Amino acid sequence: CASSLDLGTPGQPQHF. Complete variable domain (other parts from reference TRBV7-9 and TRBJ1-5): DTGVSQNPRHKITKRGQNVTFRCDPISEHNRLYWYRQTLGQGPEFLTYFQNEAQLEKSRLLSDRFSAERPKGSFSTLEIQRTEQGDSAMYLCASSLDLGTPGQPQHFGDGTRLSIL.

The chain recombines TRBV6-6 with TRBJ2-1; no reliable D call. Trimming shortened V by 4 bases and J by 9 bases, and 10 bases separated the two germline ends. CDR1 and CDR2 (germline): MNHNY, SVGAGI (reference sequence). This CDR3 comprises 12 residues. In DNA, the CDR3 is TGTGCCAGCAGTTCGCTGGTGAGTGAGCAGTTCTTC. Translation gives CASSSLVSEQFF.

The chain carries TRBV5-1 and TRBJ2-1; possibly TRBD2 for D (5 bases). The germline CDR1 and CDR2 sequences are SGHRS and YFSETQ. The CDR3 extends over 14 amino acids. The V end was cut by 1 base, the J end by 2 bases, with 7 bases between. Here the CDR3 reads CASSLSGTYNEQFF. The DNA for the CDR3 is TGCGCCAGCAGCTTGTCCGGGACCTACAATGAGCAGTTCTTC.

The rearrangement joins TRBV10-1 to TRBJ2-5; unclear D gene. Looked up from germline, CDR1 is WNHNN and CDR2 is SYGVQD (reference sequence). V gave up 3 bases and J gave up 7 bases, with 9 bases separating them. The CDR3 length is 12 residues. The CDR3 DNA is TGCGCCAGCAGTGACCCTCCGGGGACCCAGTACTTC. Translating gives CASSDPPGTQYF.

The CDR3 bases are TGCGCCAGCAGCTTGGGTAGGGAGTGGGAGCAGTACTTC. This gives the protein CASSLGREWEQYF. This chain joins TRBV5-1 and TRBJ2-7, with D tentatively TRBD2 (5 bases). This CDR3 contains 13 residues. Germline V gene sequence: CDR1 SGHRS, CDR2 YFSETQ. Trimming took 0 bases from V and 7 from J, leaving 11 bases between them.

This chain links TRBV5-1 with TRBJ2-3; TRBD2 matches 9 bases. Germline CDR1 SGHRS, CDR2 YFSETQ. The CDR3 totals 17 residues. The V gene end was trimmed by 3 bases and the J gene end by 3 bases; junction bases not matched to a gene: 11. Here the CDR3 DNA reads TGCGCCAGCAGCTCCGGCCGGGCTAGCGGGGCGACAGATACGCAGTATTTT. This codes for CASSSGRASGATDTQYF.

This chain joins TRBV18 and TRBJ1-2; TRBD1 matches at 12 bases. V lost 3 bases to trimming and J lost 8 bases; unmatched junction nucleotides: 7. The CDR3 spans 15 residues. Germline loops: CDR1 KGHSH, CDR2 LQKENI. The CDR3 DNA reads as TGTGCCAGCTCACCGTCAGGGACAGGGGGCGAAGGCTACACCTTC. Translation: CASSPSGTGGEGYTF.

This sequence joins TRBV7-6 and TRBJ2-7; 7 bases are shared with TRBD1. Trimming cost V 3 bases and J 5 bases; bases outside gene matches: 7. CDR1 and CDR2 from the germline V gene are SGHVS and FNYEAQ. The CDR3 runs 14 residues. The CDR3 loop reads CASSFGQEGNEQYF. CDR3 nucleotide sequence: TGTGCCAGCAGCTTCGGACAGGAAGGGAACGAGCAGTACTTC.